The 7 T cell receptor beta chains below were found in one sample sequenced in a study of shared clonotypes between healthy human individuals. Profiled with immunoSEQ multiplex PCR; TCRdb holds only in-frame clones, not every one. The data contain a few million clones, around 93% of them singletons. Sequenced: naive CD4+ T cells from PBMCs. Subset given: CD45RA+ positively selected. Receptor source: a man aged 18 to 35 in good health. Some clones in this sample may be carry-over from other donors' samples.

Here the CDR3 reads CASSVAATHTDTQYF. DNA of the CDR3: TGTGCCAGCAGCGTAGCGGCCACTCACACAGATACGCAGTATTTT. The chain carries TRBV9 and TRBJ2-3; no clear D gene. With 0 bases removed from V and 2 bases from J, the gap between germline ends came to 10 bases. This CDR3 is 15 amino acids long. CDR1 is SGDLS and CDR2 is YYNGEE in the germline V gene.

The chain couples TRBV19 to TRBJ2-7, with D perhaps TRBD2 (6 bases). CDR1 LNHDA and CDR2 SQIVND come from the germline V gene (reference sequence). This CDR3 comprises 14 residues. The germline V and J ends were trimmed by 10 bases and 2 bases, with 18 bases remaining between them. The CDR3 nucleotides are TGTGCCACCCGCAAGGGGACTCCGACCTACGAGCAGTACTTC. Protein: CATRKGTPTYEQYF.

CDR3 sequence (DNA): TGTGCCACCAGCACGCCCCGTAGCGGATGGGAGACCCAGTACTTC. This codes for CATSTPRSGWETQYF. The chain couples TRBV15 to TRBJ2-5, with D perhaps matching TRBD2 (6 bases). The CDR3 loop spans 15 amino acids. CDR1 is LNHNV, CDR2 YYDKDF, per germline (reference sequence). V was cut by 4 bases and J by 5 bases, with 17 bases left in between.

V is TRBV6-1 and J is TRBJ2-3; 7 bases align to TRBD2. The CDR3 has 15 residues. Trimming took 8 bases from V and 0 from J; bases not matched to a gene: 8. The germline gives CDR1 MNHNS, CDR2 SASEGT. The CDR3 reads CASFPLARSTDTQYF. The DNA for the CDR3 is TGTGCCAGCTTCCCACTAGCGCGAAGCACAGATACGCAGTATTTT.

The chain links TRBV27 to TRBJ2-1; 7 bases line up with TRBD1. Germline V CDR1 and CDR2: MNHEY, SMNVEV (reference sequence). V gave up 4 bases and J gave up 6 bases; unmatched junction bases: 9. The CDR3 totals 15 residues. The CDR3 sequence is CASSSPRAGGNEQFF. The CDR3 DNA is TGTGCCAGCAGTTCCCCACGGGCAGGGGGCAATGAGCAGTTCTTC.

This chain joins TRBV7-2 and TRBJ2-6, with 10 nucleotides matching TRBD2. Germline assignment: CDR1 SGHTA and CDR2 FQGNSA. J was trimmed by 0 bases and V by 0 bases; bases with no gene match: 2. CDR3 length: 18 amino acids. CDR3 coding DNA: TGTGCCAGCAGCTTAGCCCTAGCGGGAGTCTCTGGGGCCAACGTCCTGACTTTC. Its translation is CASSLALAGVSGANVLTF.

The chain is built from TRBV28 and TRBJ1-5; D is unresolved. Germline V gives CDR1 MDHEN, CDR2 SYDVKM. This CDR3 has 13 residues. V dropped 5 bases and J dropped 7 bases, with 12 bases sitting between them. The CDR3 reads CASSTTGGQPQHF. The CDR3 nucleotides read TGTGCCAGCAGTACGACGGGCGGGCAGCCCCAGCATTTT.